Each of the 31 T cell receptor beta chains below was sequenced from the same sample in a study of identical twins. TCRdb called the 5' RACE reads again in MiXCR, with one record for every CDR3 protein. The data contain roughly 750,000 distinct CDR3 sequences, about 20% of them singletons. The same sample was also studied in work on T cells expressing NK-cell markers.

The sequencing input was PBMCs. Receptor source: a woman younger than 30 in good health.

Ten or more counts support this clonotype. V and J are TRBV29-1 and TRBJ2-1, with 9 bases fitting TRBD2. The CDR3 totals 14 residues. From germline, CDR1 is SQVTM and CDR2 ANQGSEA. V gave up 4 bases and J gave up 3 bases; unmatched junction bases: 4. DNA of the CDR3: TGCAGCGTTGCCCGACTAGCGGACTACAATGAGCAGTTCTTC. Translated, it gives CSVARLADYNEQFF.

The chain combines TRBV7-9 with TRBJ1-2, with TRBD1 identical over 10 bases. The V gene end was trimmed by 3 bases and the J gene end by 6 bases; junction bases not matched to a gene: 1. The CDR3 is 13 residues long. Per the germline V gene, CDR1 is SEHNR and CDR2 is FQNEAQ (reference sequence). In DNA form, the CDR3 reads TGTGCCAGCAGCTTTGGGACAGGGGATGGCTACACCTTC. Translating gives CASSFGTGDGYTF.

This clonotype was seen repeatedly, ten times or more. This chain connects TRBV20-1 to TRBJ2-2; 11 bases line up with TRBD2. CDR3 length: 16 residues. Germline V gives CDR1 DFQATT, CDR2 SNEGSKA (reference sequence). V gave up 0 bases and J gave up 6 bases; unmatched junction bases: 6. CDR3 sequence: CSARDPTSGSAGELFF. For the CDR3, the DNA is TGCAGTGCTAGAGATCCCACTAGCGGGAGCGCCGGGGAGCTGTTTTTT.

V is TRBV7-9 and J is TRBJ2-5; 10 positions agree with TRBD2. Germline V gene lookup returns CDR1 SEHNR and CDR2 FQNEAQ (reference sequence). V gave up 1 base and J gave up 0 bases; unmatched junction bases: 5. The CDR3 loop spans 17 amino acids. CDR3 protein: CASSLGSSGGHQETQYF. The CDR3 nucleotides are TGTGCCAGCAGCTTAGGTTCTAGCGGGGGCCACCAAGAGACCCAGTACTTC. The whole variable domain, remainder taken from reference TRBV7-9 and TRBJ2-5, is DTGVSQNPRHKITKRGQNVTFRCDPISEHNRLYWYRQTLGQGPEFLTYFQNEAQLEKSRLLSDRFSAERPKGSFSTLEIQRTEQGDSAMYLCASSLGSSGGHQETQYFGPGTRLLVL.

This clonotype was recorded a few times. This chain joins TRBV12-3 or TRBV12-4 and TRBJ1-1; D is possibly TRBD1 (6 bases). V lost 3 bases to trimming and J lost 6 bases, with 14 bases between them. This CDR3 is built from 14 residues. CDR3 in amino acids: CASSLDVGGPEAFF. The CDR3 DNA reads TGTGCCAGCAGTTTGGACGTCGGGGGCCCTGAAGCTTTCTTT.

The rearrangement links TRBV6-2 or TRBV6-3 to TRBJ2-1, with TRBD2 matching 12 bases. Germline CDR1 reads MNHEY; CDR2 reads SVGEGT. The CDR3 covers 16 residues. The trim removed 0 bases at V and 8 bases at J, leaving 5 bases unmatched. The CDR3 loop is CASSYSGRLAGDEQFF. DNA for the CDR3: TGTGCCAGCAGTTACTCGGGGAGACTAGCGGGAGATGAGCAGTTCTTC.

This clonotype has a handful of counts. V is TRBV9 and J is TRBJ2-2; no firm D call. There are 11 residues in the CDR3. Trimming stripped 3 bases from V and 9 bases from J, with 6 bases between. The germline CDR1 and CDR2 sequences are SGDLS and YYNGEE. The CDR3 is CASSGEWELFF. CDR3 bases: TGTGCCAGCAGCGGCGAGTGGGAGCTGTTTTTT.

The chain has TRBV4-3 and TRBJ2-7; no reliable D call. The CDR3 is 12 residues long. Trimming left V 0 bases short and J 8 bases short, with 8 bases between. Germline-derived CDR1 and CDR2 are LGHNA and YSLEER. The CDR3 region is CASSQDRSKQYF. The CDR3 DNA sequence: TGCGCCAGCAGCCAAGATAGGAGTAAGCAGTACTTC.

This clonotype was detected a few times. V and J are TRBV20-1 and TRBJ2-1, with a possible D match to TRBD2 (5 bases). The V gene lost 1 base and the J gene lost 0 bases, with 7 bases spanning the gap. This CDR3 has 14 residues. Germline V gene lookup returns CDR1 DFQATT and CDR2 SNEGSKA (reference sequence). In nucleotides, the CDR3 is TGCAGTGCTAGAGGAGCGGCCTCCTACAATGAGCAGTTCTTC. Its translation is CSARGAASYNEQFF.

The V and J genes are TRBV20-1 and TRBJ2-7, with 9 bases fitting TRBD2. Germline V gene data show CDR1 as DFQATT and CDR2 as SNEGSKA (reference sequence). The V gene end was trimmed by 3 bases and the J gene end by 7 bases; junction bases not matched to a gene: 10. The CDR3 covers 14 residues. The CDR3, as DNA: TGCAGTGCTAGTGAAGGCGGGAGGGCCGGGGAGCAGTACTTC. This gives the protein CSASEGGRAGEQYF.

The rearrangement uses TRBV3-1 and TRBJ2-7, with 7 bases identical to TRBD1. The CDR3 covers 13 residues. The germline V gene encodes CDR1 LGHDT and CDR2 YNNKEL (reference sequence). Losses at the gene ends were 5 bases for V and 4 bases for J; bases not matched to a gene: 5. DNA for the CDR3: TGTGCCAGCAGCAAAAACAGGGGTTACGAGCAGTACTTC. This gives the protein CASSKNRGYEQYF.

In its sample, this clonotype was seen a few times. This chain connects TRBV11-3 to TRBJ1-1; tentative D call: TRBD1 (6 bases). The germline V gene has CDR1 SGHNT and CDR2 YENEEA. V shed 5 bases and J shed 6 bases, with 13 bases lying between them. The CDR3 covers 13 residues. DNA of the CDR3: TGTGCCAGCAGCGTTTACAGGGAGTCTGAAGCTTTCTTT. Its protein product is CASSVYRESEAFF.

The rearrangement links TRBV6-1 to TRBJ2-5; TRBD2 matches at 7 bases. CDR3 length equals 15 residues. V dropped 6 bases and J dropped 1; count of bases not matched to a gene: 8. The germline gives CDR1 MNHNS, CDR2 SASEGT. The DNA for the CDR3 is TGTGCCAGCAGGGGGAAGCGGGGCCCCCAAGAGACCCAGTACTTC. It encodes CASRGKRGPQETQYF.

The sample holds many counts of this clonotype. This sequence joins TRBV29-1 and TRBJ2-5; 8 positions match TRBD2. The germline CDR1 and CDR2 sequences are SQVTM and ANQGSEA. The V gene end was trimmed by 4 bases and the J gene end by 5 bases; junction bases not matched to a gene: 3. The CDR3 consists of 12 residues. DNA of the CDR3: TGCAGCGTTGTTAGCGGGGCTGAGACCCAGTACTTC. Translating it yields CSVVSGAETQYF.

This clonotype turned up a few times. The chain joins TRBV20-1 to TRBJ1-2, with D unclear. The CDR3 totals 14 residues. Germline V gene sequence: CDR1 DFQATT, CDR2 SNEGSKA (reference sequence). The V and J ends lost 3 bases and 4 bases respectively, with 15 bases between them. This CDR3 is CSASLLDSTYGYTF. CDR3 DNA: TGCAGTGCTAGTCTTTTGGATTCCACCTATGGCTACACCTTC.

The chain employs TRBV12-3 or TRBV12-4 and TRBJ2-1; no clear D. V lost 2 bases to trimming and J lost 11 bases, with 13 bases between them. The CDR3 has 13 residues. This CDR3 reads CASSLTGLPKQFF. The CDR3 nucleotides read TGTGCCAGCAGTTTAACCGGTTTACCTAAGCAGTTCTTC.

This clonotype occurred a few times. The DNA of the CDR3 is TGCAGTGCTAGTTGGCTAGTGGAAGAGACCCAGTACTTC. Translated, it gives CSASWLVEETQYF. This sequence joins TRBV20-1 and TRBJ2-5; no definite D call. Trimming shortened V by 3 bases and J by 3 bases, and 11 bases separated the two germline ends. The CDR3 covers 13 residues. The germline V gene encodes CDR1 DFQATT and CDR2 SNEGSKA (reference sequence).

Only a few counts were recorded for this clonotype. J is TRBJ1-3 and V is TRBV6-1, with D possibly TRBD1 on 5 matching bases. Germline CDR1 reads MNHNS; CDR2 reads SASEGT. Trimming took 0 bases from V and 2 from J, leaving 8 bases between them. CDR3 length: 15 amino acids. This CDR3 reads CASSEALQAGNTIYF. The CDR3 DNA reads as TGTGCCAGCAGTGAAGCGTTACAGGCTGGAAACACCATATATTTT.

The chain recombines TRBV5-5 with TRBJ2-1, with D perhaps TRBD1 (5 bases). The V end was cut by 4 bases, the J end by 9 bases, with 20 bases between. This CDR3 contains 15 residues. Germline CDR1 and CDR2: SGHKS and YYEKEE (reference sequence). The CDR3 DNA is TGTGCCAGCAGCACCACAGGAGCCCTCGGAAGTGAGCAGTTCTTC. Amino acids: CASSTTGALGSEQFF.

This clonotype came up a few times. The V and J genes are TRBV12-3 or TRBV12-4 and TRBJ2-1; 7 nucleotides align to TRBD2. CDR3 length: 14 amino acids. Trimming removed 5 bases from V and 8 bases from J; junction bases left unmatched: 9. CDR3 nucleotide sequence: TGTGCCAGCAGTCCCCGGGGCGGGAGCGATGAGCAGTTCTTC. It translates to CASSPRGGSDEQFF.

This clonotype was detected only a few times. The genes are TRBV5-1 and TRBJ2-1, with D perhaps matching TRBD1 (6 bases). V gave up 4 bases and J gave up 12 bases, with 20 bases separating them. The CDR3 runs 14 residues. In germline, CDR1 is SGHRS, CDR2 YFSETQ. In nucleotides, the CDR3 is TGCGCCAGCAGCCCCAGGACAGAACCCCCGGTGCAGTTCTTC. Amino acids: CASSPRTEPPVQFF.

This sequence joins TRBV7-9 and TRBJ2-3; 8 positions agree with TRBD2. Trimming cost V 5 bases and J 5 bases; bases outside gene matches: 6. The CDR3 totals 14 residues. In germline, CDR1 is SEHNR, CDR2 FQNEAQ (reference sequence). CDR3 DNA: TGTGCCAGCAGCATAAGCGGGGGAAGAGATACGCAGTATTTT. Translated, it gives CASSISGGRDTQYF.

The chain links TRBV10-2 to TRBJ2-5; 8 bases match TRBD1. CDR3 length equals 18 residues. Germline V gene lookup returns CDR1 WSHSY and CDR2 SAAADI. Trimming took 4 bases from V and 0 from J; bases not matched to a gene: 13. The DNA of the CDR3 is TGCGCCAGCAGTGGAGAGGGCAGGGGGCAGATTAACCAAGAGACCCAGTACTTC. It specifies CASSGEGRGQINQETQYF.

This clonotype was observed a handful of times. This sequence joins TRBV21-1 and TRBJ2-4; the table gives TRBD1 as D, unverified against the DNA. TRBV21-1 is deemed a pseudogene. The CDR3 is 15 amino acids. CDR3 nucleotide sequence: TGTGCCAGCAGCCACAGGGTACTAGCCAAAAACATTCAGTACTTC. This gives the protein CASSHRVLAKNIQYF.

This clonotype was detected ten times or more. The chain has TRBV20-1 and TRBJ1-5, with unresolved D. This CDR3 contains 14 residues. Germline CDR1 DFQATT, CDR2 SNEGSKA (reference sequence). The germline V and J ends were trimmed by 3 bases and 4 bases, with 13 bases remaining between them. CDR3 protein: CSASAGAYNQPQHF. In DNA form, the CDR3 reads TGCAGTGCTAGCGCAGGCGCCTATAATCAGCCCCAGCATTTT.

This chain connects TRBV12-3 or TRBV12-4 to TRBJ1-2, with D unresolved. V was clipped by 3 bases and J by 4 bases, with 9 bases between them. The CDR3 has 13 residues. The CDR3 sequence: CASSFRQAYGYTF. As DNA, the CDR3 is TGTGCCAGCAGTTTTCGGCAGGCCTATGGCTACACCTTC.

This clonotype was seen ten or more times. The gene calls are TRBV5-1 and TRBJ2-7; D ambiguous. Germline V gene data show CDR1 as SGHRS and CDR2 as YFSETQ. V lost 3 bases to trimming and J lost 6 bases, with 19 bases between them. This CDR3 contains 15 residues. CDR3 in amino acids: CASSWAFRIPSEQYF. CDR3 DNA: TGCGCCAGCAGCTGGGCATTCCGAATCCCTAGCGAGCAGTACTTC.

This chain uses TRBV4-3 with TRBJ2-7; D gene ambiguous. V was clipped by 2 bases and J by 3 bases, with 8 bases between them. Germline loops: CDR1 LGHNA, CDR2 YSLEER. The CDR3 covers 13 residues. The CDR3 loop reads CASSQQDGYEQYF. The CDR3 coding sequence is TGCGCCAGCAGCCAACAGGACGGCTACGAGCAGTACTTC.

This chain joins TRBV5-5 and TRBJ1-4, with 10 positions matching TRBD1. The germline V gene encodes CDR1 SGHKS and CDR2 YYEKEE (reference sequence). The CDR3 runs 16 residues. V was clipped by 1 base and J by 8 bases; unmatched bases: 8. This CDR3 reads CASSLYFGTGEEKLFF. For the CDR3, the DNA is TGTGCCAGCAGCTTGTATTTTGGGACAGGGGAGGAAAAACTGTTTTTT.

This clonotype was seen a few times. The chain couples TRBV29-1 to TRBJ2-1; no reliable D call. This CDR3 is 10 amino acids long. The V end was cut by 8 bases, the J end by 3 bases, with 5 bases between. Germline loops: CDR1 SQVTM, CDR2 ANQGSEA. CDR3 loop: CSFHYNEQFF. Here the CDR3 DNA reads TGCAGCTTTCACTACAATGAGCAGTTCTTC.

This clonotype turned up a few times. The chain carries TRBV27 and TRBJ2-7, with D hard to call. Looked up from germline, CDR1 is MNHEY and CDR2 is SMNVEV (reference sequence). The V and J ends lost 0 bases and 6 bases respectively, with 12 bases between them. CDR3 length: 14 residues. The CDR3 DNA reads TGTGCCAGCAGTTTATCCCCCTTAGTGGCCGAGCAGTACTTC. It codes for CASSLSPLVAEQYF.